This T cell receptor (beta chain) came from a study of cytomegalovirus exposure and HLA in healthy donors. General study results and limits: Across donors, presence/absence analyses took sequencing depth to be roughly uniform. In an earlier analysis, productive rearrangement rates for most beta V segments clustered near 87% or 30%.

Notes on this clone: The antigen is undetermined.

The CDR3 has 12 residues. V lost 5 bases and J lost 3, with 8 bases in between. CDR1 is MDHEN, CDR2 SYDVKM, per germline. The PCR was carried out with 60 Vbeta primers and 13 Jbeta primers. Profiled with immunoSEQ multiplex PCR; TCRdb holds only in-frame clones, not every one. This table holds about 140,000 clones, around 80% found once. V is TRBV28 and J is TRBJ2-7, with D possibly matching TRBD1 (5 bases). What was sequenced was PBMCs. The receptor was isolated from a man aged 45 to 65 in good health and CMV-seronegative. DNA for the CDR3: TGTGCCAGCAGTCCCGACAGCTACGAGCAGTACTTC. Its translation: CASSPDSYEQYF.